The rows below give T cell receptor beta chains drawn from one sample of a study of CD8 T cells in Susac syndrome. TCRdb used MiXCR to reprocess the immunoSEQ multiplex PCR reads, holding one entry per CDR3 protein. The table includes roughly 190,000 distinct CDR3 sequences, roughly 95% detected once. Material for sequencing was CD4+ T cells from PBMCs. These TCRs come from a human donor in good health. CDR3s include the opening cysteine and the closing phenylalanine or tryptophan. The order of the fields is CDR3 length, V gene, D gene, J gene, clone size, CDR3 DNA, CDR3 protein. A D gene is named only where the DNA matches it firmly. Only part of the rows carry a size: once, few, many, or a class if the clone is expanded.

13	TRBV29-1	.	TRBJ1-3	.	TGCAGCGTTGAGGGCGGATCTGGAAACACCATATATTTT	CSVEGGSGNTIYF
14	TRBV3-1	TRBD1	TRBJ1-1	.	TGTGCCAGCAGTATCAGGGGGCAGAACACTGAAGCTTTCTTT	CASSIRGQNTEAFF
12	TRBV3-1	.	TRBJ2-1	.	TGTGCCAGCAGCCAAGAACCCAATGAGCAGTTCTTC	CASSQEPNEQFF
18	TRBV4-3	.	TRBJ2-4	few	TGCGCCAGCAGCCAAGAGCGAGCGGGACAGCTAGCCAAAAACATTCAGTACTTC	CASSQERAGQLAKNIQYF
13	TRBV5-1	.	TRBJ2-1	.	TGCGCCAGCAGCTTGGTCATCGGGAATGAGCAGTTCTTC	CASSLVIGNEQFF
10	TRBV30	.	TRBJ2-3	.	TGTGCCTGGTTCGGAGATACGCAGTATTTT	CAWFGDTQYF
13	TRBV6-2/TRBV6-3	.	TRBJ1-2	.	TGTGCCAGCACCAAGGGGCTACCTAGTGGCTACACCTTC	CASTKGLPSGYTF
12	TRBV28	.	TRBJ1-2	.	TGTGCCAGCAGTTCCACAAACTATGGCTACACCTTC	CASSSTNYGYTF
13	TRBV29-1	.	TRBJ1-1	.	TGCAGCGGCGGGACTCCCCAGGGCACTGAAGCTTTCTTT	CSGGTPQGTEAFF
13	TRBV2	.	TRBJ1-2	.	TGTGCCAGTGAGGGGGAGAGGAACTATGGCTACACCTTC	CASEGERNYGYTF
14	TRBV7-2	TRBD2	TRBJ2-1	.	TGTGCCAGCAAGAGCGGGGCGGGAGGACATGAGCAGTTCTTC	CASKSGAGGHEQFF
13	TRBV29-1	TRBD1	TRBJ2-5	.	TGCAGCGTTGATGGACAGGGCCAAGAGACCCAGTACTTC	CSVDGQGQETQYF
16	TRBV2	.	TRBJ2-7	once	TGTGCCAGCAGTGGTGGGGTTACAGGTACAGCATACGAGCAGTACTTC	CASSGGVTGTAYEQYF
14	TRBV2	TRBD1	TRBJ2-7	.	TGTGCCAGCATCGCCTCCGGGACAGTTTATGAGCAGTACTTC	CASIASGTVYEQYF
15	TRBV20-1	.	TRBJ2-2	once	TGCAGTGCTAGAGGGGAGACAGAGAACACCGGGGAGCTGTTTTTT	CSARGETENTGELFF
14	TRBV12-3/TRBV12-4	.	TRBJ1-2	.	TGTGCCAGCCAGAGTGGGACCGAATCTTATGGCTACACCTTC	CASQSGTESYGYTF
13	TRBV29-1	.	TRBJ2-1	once	TGCAGCGCCGCGAAGAACGTCGACAATGAGCAGTTCTTC	CSAAKNVDNEQFF
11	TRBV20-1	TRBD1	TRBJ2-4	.	TGCAGTGCTGGACAGGGATACATTCAGTACTTC	CSAGQGYIQYF
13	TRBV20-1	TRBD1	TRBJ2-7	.	TGCAGTGCTAGGGGACAGGTTCCCTACGAGCAGTACTTC	CSARGQVPYEQYF
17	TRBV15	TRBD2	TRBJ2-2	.	TGTGCCACCAGCAGAGATGCGACTAGCGGATACACCGGGGAGCTGTTTTTT	CATSRDATSGYTGELFF
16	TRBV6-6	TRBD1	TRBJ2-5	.	TGTGCCAGCAGTTACTCTGGGGGACAGGGCGCAGAGACCCAGTACTTC	CASSYSGGQGAETQYF
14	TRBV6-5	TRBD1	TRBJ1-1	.	TGTGCCAGCAGTTACTCCTCAGGGGGCACTGAAGCTTTCTTT	CASSYSSGGTEAFF
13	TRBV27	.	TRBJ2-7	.	TGTGCCAGCAGTAGGATCGACACCTACGAGCAGTACTTC	CASSRIDTYEQYF
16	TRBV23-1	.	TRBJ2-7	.	TGCGCCAGCCCGAGGGGGAAAATCTCGCTAGTCTACGAGCAGTACTTC	CASPRGKISLVYEQYF
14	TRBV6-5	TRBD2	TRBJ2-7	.	TGTGCCAGCAGTCCCGGGACTAGCGGGCGGGAGCAGTACTTC	CASSPGTSGREQYF
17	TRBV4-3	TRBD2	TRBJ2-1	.	TGCGCCAGCAGCCAAGATTGGGCGGGAGGTATGCTCAGTGAGCAGTTCTTC	CASSQDWAGGMLSEQFF
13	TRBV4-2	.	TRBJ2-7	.	TGTGCCAGCAGCCAGGAAGGGGCCTACGAGCAGTACTTC	CASSQEGAYEQYF
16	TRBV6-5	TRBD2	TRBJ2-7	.	TGTGCCAGCAGTTATCCGCGGACTAGTGGGGCCTACGAGCAGTACTTC	CASSYPRTSGAYEQYF
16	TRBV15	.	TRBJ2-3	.	TGTGCCACCAGCAGGTTCCCGGCCCAAATCACAGATACGCAGTATTTT	CATSRFPAQITDTQYF
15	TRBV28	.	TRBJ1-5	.	TGTGCCAGCAGTCTCCCAGTTGCCCTCAATCAGCCCCAGCATTTT	CASSLPVALNQPQHF
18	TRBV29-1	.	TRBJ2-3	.	TGCAGCGTTGGAACAGGCCGCCCAAGCGGACGTAGCACAGATACGCAGTATTTT	CSVGTGRPSGRSTDTQYF
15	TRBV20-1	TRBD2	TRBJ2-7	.	TGCAGTGCTAGTCCCGGGACTAGTGGGGGGAGCGAGCAGTACTTC	CSASPGTSGGSEQYF
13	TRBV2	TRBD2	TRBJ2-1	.	TGTGCCAGCAGAGTGACTAGCGGGGTTGAGCAGTTCTTC	CASRVTSGVEQFF
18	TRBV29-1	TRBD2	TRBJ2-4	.	TGCAGCGCCCGATTAAGCCTAGCGGGATCTTTAGCCAAAAACATTCAGTACTTC	CSARLSLAGSLAKNIQYF
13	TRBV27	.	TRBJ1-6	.	TGTGCCAGCAGTTTTTCCGCGGGCTCACCCCTCCACTTT	CASSFSAGSPLHF
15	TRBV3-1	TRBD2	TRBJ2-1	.	TGTGCCAGCAGCAAGGGACTAGCGGTCTACAATGAGCAGTTCTTC	CASSKGLAVYNEQFF
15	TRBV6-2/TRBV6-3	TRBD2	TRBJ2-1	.	TGTGCCAGCAGTTACTCGACTAGCGGGAAGAGTGAGCAGTTCTTC	CASSYSTSGKSEQFF
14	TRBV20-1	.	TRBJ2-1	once	TGCAGTGCTAGTCCGAGGAGGGATGGGAATGAGCAGTTCTTC	CSASPRRDGNEQFF
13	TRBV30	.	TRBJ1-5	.	TGTGCCTGGAGCCAAAATAGCAATCAGCCCCAGCATTTT	CAWSQNSNQPQHF
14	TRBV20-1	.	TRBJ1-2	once	TGCAGTGCTAGAGTTCAGGGCCTGGGCTATGGCTACACCTTC	CSARVQGLGYGYTF
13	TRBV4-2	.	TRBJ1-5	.	TGTGCCAGCAGCCTGGGACGCCATCAGCCCCAGCATTTT	CASSLGRHQPQHF
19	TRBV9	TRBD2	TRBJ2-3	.	TGTGCCAGCAGCCTGTCGACGGGGGGGTACCCTACACCCACAGATACGCAGTATTTT	CASSLSTGGYPTPTDTQYF
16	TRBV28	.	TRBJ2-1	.	TGTGCCAGCAGCCCCCCGGGGCGGTTGGGATCCAATGAGCAGTTCTTC	CASSPPGRLGSNEQFF
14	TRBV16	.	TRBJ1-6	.	TGTGCCAGCAGCCAATCCCCAGGGACCTCACCCCTCCACTTT	CASSQSPGTSPLHF
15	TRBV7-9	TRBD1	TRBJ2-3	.	TGTGCCAGCAGCCTGCCGGGACAGACCACAGATACGCAGTATTTT	CASSLPGQTTDTQYF
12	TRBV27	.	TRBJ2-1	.	TGTGCCAGCAGTGGTGGGGGGAATGAGCAGTTCTTC	CASSGGGNEQFF
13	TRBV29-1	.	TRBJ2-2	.	TGCAGCGAACGGGACGGAATCACCGGGGAGCTGTTTTTT	CSERDGITGELFF
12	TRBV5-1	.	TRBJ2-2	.	TGCGCCAGCAGCCCAGTCCCCGGGGAGCTGTTTTTT	CASSPVPGELFF
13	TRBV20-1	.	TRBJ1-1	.	TGCAGTGCCAGGCAGGGAGTGAACACTGAAGCTTTCTTT	CSARQGVNTEAFF